The rows below give T cell receptor beta chains drawn from one sample of a study of beta chain features in type 1 diabetes. The table came from immunoSEQ multiplex PCR; TCRdb's copy has only in-frame clones and leaves some out. The sample has more than 550,000 clones, more than 13% seen once. Sequences were obtained from naive CD4+ T cells from blood. The receptor source for this set is a man aged 18 to 35 with type 1 diabetes. The CDR3 runs from the conserved cysteine through the conserved F or W. The D gene is left open where the match is weak. Clone size is not always given. Where it is, it says once, few, many or a class for expanded clones.

j_call d_call clone_size v_call cdr3_nt cdr3_aa
TRBJ1-1 - few TRBV4-2 TGTGCCGCAGCTTGGGGGACTGAAGCTTTCTTT CAAAWGTEAFF
TRBJ2-4 - - TRBV7-2 TGTGCCAGCAGCAAAGGGGGGGAAAACATTCAGTACTTC CASSKGGENIQYF
TRBJ1-1 - few TRBV9 TGTGCCAGCAGCGCTAGACTGGCATTGAACACTGAAGCTTTCTTT CASSARLALNTEAFF
TRBJ2-7 - few TRBV7-2 TGTGCCAGCAGCTTAGGGTCGGGGCCCAAGGAGCAGTACTTC CASSLGSGPKEQYF
TRBJ2-1 - - TRBV4-3 TGCGCCAGCAGCCCCGGACAGAGATACAATGAGCAGTTCTTC CASSPGQRYNEQFF
TRBJ2-6 - few TRBV9 TGTGCCAGCAGCGTGGGACACTCTTCTGGGGCCAACGTCCTGACTTTC CASSVGHSSGANVLTF
TRBJ2-7 - few TRBV6-5 TGTGCCAGCAGTTACCAGGGAGCGATCTCCTACGAGCAGTACTTC CASSYQGAISYEQYF
TRBJ1-3 - - TRBV9 TGTGCCAGCAGCGTACCCCTTGGGCCCATATATTTT CASSVPLGPIYF
TRBJ2-6 - few TRBV30 TGTGCCTGGAGTGTACGGTCCGCTGGGGCCAACGTCCTGACTTTC CAWSVRSAGANVLTF
TRBJ2-2 - - TRBV29-1 TGCAGCGTTGAAAAGGAGAACACCGGGGAGCTGTTTTTT CSVEKENTGELFF
TRBJ2-1 - - TRBV30 TGTGCCTGGAGACGGGGTGAGCAGTTCTTC CAWRRGEQFF
TRBJ2-1 TRBD2 few TRBV29-1 TGCAGCGTAGGCCTCCTAGCGGGGGGCTACAATGAGCAGTTCTTC CSVGLLAGGYNEQFF
TRBJ2-5 - - TRBV7-2 TGTGCCAGCAGCCCGGGACATCAAGAGACCCAGTACTTC CASSPGHQETQYF
TRBJ2-3 - - TRBV6-6 TGTGCCAGCAGCCACGACTTTACAGGATACGATACGCAGTATTTT CASSHDFTGYDTQYF
TRBJ1-1 - - TRBV13 TGTGCCAGCAGCTGGGGCCGGCCTCCGGCCACTGAAGCTTTCTTT CASSWGRPPATEAFF
TRBJ2-1 - - TRBV6-5 TGTGCCAGCAGCGTACGGATGGATACATACAATGAGCAGTTCTTC CASSVRMDTYNEQFF
TRBJ2-7 - few TRBV30 TGTGCCTGGAGTATAGGGGAAGTCTACGAGCAGTACTTC CAWSIGEVYEQYF
TRBJ2-3 - - TRBV6-1 TGTGCCAGCAGTGAACGAATAGATACGCAGTATTTT CASSERIDTQYF
TRBJ1-5 - - TRBV10-3 TGTGCCATCAGCGGCACAGGCCGCAATCAGCCCCAGCATTTT CAISGTGRNQPQHF
TRBJ2-5 TRBD1 - TRBV19 TGTGCCAGTAGTACAGGGACAGGCCAAGAGACCCAGTACTTC CASSTGTGQETQYF
TRBJ2-1 TRBD2 - TRBV6-5 TGTGCCAGCAGCCCCGGGACTAGAGTGAAGTTCTTC CASSPGTRVKFF
TRBJ2-3 TRBD2 few TRBV7-2 TGTGCCAGCAGATCTCGGGCTAGCGGGATTGGAACAGATACGCAGTATTTT CASRSRASGIGTDTQYF
TRBJ1-5 TRBD1 - TRBV30 TGTGCCTGGCAACAGGGGTTTAGCAATCAGCCCCAGCATTTT CAWQQGFSNQPQHF
TRBJ2-3 - - TRBV30 TGTGCCTGGAGCGAACTAAGCACAGATACGCAGTATTTT CAWSELSTDTQYF
TRBJ2-3 - few TRBV5-4 TGTGCCAGCAGCTTGGCCAGCGCGAGCACAGATACGCAGTATTTT CASSLASASTDTQYF
TRBJ1-2 - few TRBV20-1 TGCAGTGCCATACCTAACTATGGCTACACCTTC CSAIPNYGYTF
TRBJ1-1 - few TRBV7-9 TGTGCCAGCAGCCCACGTCCGGGTCCAGGAGGCACTGAAGCTTTCTTT CASSPRPGPGGTEAFF
TRBJ2-1 - few TRBV7-2 TGTGCCAGCAGCTTAGGGTCAGGGAACTACAATGAGCAGTTCTTC CASSLGSGNYNEQFF
TRBJ2-3 - - TRBV5-6 TGTGCCAGCAGCTTGGACGGATTCACAGATACGCAGTATTTT CASSLDGFTDTQYF
TRBJ1-1 - few TRBV19 TGTGCCAGTAGGCGGGATACGATGAACACTGAAGCTTTCTTT CASRRDTMNTEAFF
TRBJ1-2 TRBD1 few TRBV2 TGTGCCACCCAGGGGGCGCGTGACTATGGCTACACCTTC CATQGARDYGYTF
TRBJ2-5 TRBD2 few TRBV7-9 TGTGCCAGCAGCTTCCTAGCGGGGGTGGAGACCCAGTACTTC CASSFLAGVETQYF
TRBJ2-7 - few TRBV30 TGTGCCTGGAGTAGCCCAGTACAGAGGCAGTACTTC CAWSSPVQRQYF
TRBJ1-3 - few TRBV28 TGTGCCAGCAGTCCAGTTAGCTCTGGAAACACCATATATTTT CASSPVSSGNTIYF
TRBJ2-1 TRBD1 - TRBV29-1 TGCAGCGGTGGCGATACCGGGACAGGGGGCGATGAGCAGTTCTTC CSGGDTGTGGDEQFF
TRBJ2-7 - few TRBV5-1 TGCGCCAGCAGCCAGGACCCTTACGAGCAGTACTTC CASSQDPYEQYF
TRBJ2-7 TRBD2 few TRBV30 TGTGCCTGGAGTCCAAGGATGACTAGCGGGAGAGCACCCTACGGGGGGTACTTC CAWSPRMTSGRAPYGGYF
TRBJ1-2 - - TRBV2 TGTGCCAGCAGAGCCGACAGAACCAACTATGGCTACACCTTC CASRADRTNYGYTF
TRBJ2-3 TRBD2 - TRBV9 TGTGCCAGCAGCGGACGGAGCGGGGGGCGCACAGATACGCAGTATTTT CASSGRSGGRTDTQYF